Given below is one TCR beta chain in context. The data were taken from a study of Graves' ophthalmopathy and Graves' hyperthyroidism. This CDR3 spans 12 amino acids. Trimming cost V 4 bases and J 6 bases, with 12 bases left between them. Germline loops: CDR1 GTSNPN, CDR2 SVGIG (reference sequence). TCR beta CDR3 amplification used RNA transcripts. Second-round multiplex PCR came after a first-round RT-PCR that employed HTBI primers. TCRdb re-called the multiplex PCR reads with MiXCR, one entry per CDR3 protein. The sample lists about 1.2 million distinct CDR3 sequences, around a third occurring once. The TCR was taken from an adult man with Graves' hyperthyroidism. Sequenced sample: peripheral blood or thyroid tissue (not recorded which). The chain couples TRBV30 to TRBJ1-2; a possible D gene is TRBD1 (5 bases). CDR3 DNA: TGTGCCTGGAACCGGGACCGCGATGGCTACACCTTC. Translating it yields CAWNRDRDGYTF. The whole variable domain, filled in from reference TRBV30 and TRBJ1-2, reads SQTIHQWPATLVQPVGSPLSLECTVEGTSNPNLYWYRQAAGRGLQLLFYSVGIGQISSEVPQNLSASRPQDRQFILSSKKLLLSDSGFYLCAWNRDRDGYTFGSGTRLTVV.